This T cell receptor beta chain was sequenced for a study of CD8+CD57+ T cells in acquired aplastic anemia. Study-wide background: About 3 ug was the average amount of DNA from sorted CD4+ and CD8+ cells. Study results and caveats: Controls did not differ significantly from patients in CD8+ Simpson's diversity. In common between the patients and the controls were approximately 28 CD8+ CDR3 sequences.

The CDR3 has 15 amino acids. CDR1 is SNHLY and CDR2 is FYNNEI in the germline V gene. Trimming took off 8 bases at V and 1 base at J, with 18 bases between the two ends. In the case of this clonotype: Its specificity is not known.

Genomic DNA provided the template from which TCR beta VDJ and CDR3 profiles were obtained. TCRdb re-called the reads through MiXCR, storing one row per CDR3 protein. The table records about 470,000 distinct CDR3 sequences, roughly a third of them present only once. The authors sequenced patients whose flow cytometry had shown CD8+CD57+ cell expansion. Severe acquired aplastic anemia was the diagnosis recorded for all patients. The chain has TRBV2 and TRBJ2-7; D perhaps matches TRBD1 (6 bases). What was sequenced was sorted CD4+, CD8+, or CD8+CD57+ T cells (not recorded which) from PBMCs. This TCR derives from a human donor with aplastic anemia. CDR3 coding DNA: TGTGCCAGCTTAATCGACGGGACACTATCCTACGAGCAGTACTTC. It yields the protein CASLIDGTLSYEQYF.